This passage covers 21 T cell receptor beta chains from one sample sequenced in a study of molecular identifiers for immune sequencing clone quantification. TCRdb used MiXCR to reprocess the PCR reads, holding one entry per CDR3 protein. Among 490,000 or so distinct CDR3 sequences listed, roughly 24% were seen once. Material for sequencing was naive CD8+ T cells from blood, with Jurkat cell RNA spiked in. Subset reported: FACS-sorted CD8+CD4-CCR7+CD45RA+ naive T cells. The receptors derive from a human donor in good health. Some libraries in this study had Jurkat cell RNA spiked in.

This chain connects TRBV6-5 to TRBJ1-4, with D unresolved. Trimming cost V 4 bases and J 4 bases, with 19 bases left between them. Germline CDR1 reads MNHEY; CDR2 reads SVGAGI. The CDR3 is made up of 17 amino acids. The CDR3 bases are TGTGCCAGCAGTTCACCAACCGAAGGGCCCCTTAATGAAAAACTGTTTTTT. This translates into CASSSPTEGPLNEKLFF.

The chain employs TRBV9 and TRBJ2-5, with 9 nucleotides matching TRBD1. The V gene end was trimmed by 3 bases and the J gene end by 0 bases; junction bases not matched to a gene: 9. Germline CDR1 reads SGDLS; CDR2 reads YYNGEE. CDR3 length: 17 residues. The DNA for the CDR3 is TGTGCCAGCAGCGCCGAGGGACAGGGACAGTACCAAGAGACCCAGTACTTC. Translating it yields CASSAEGQGQYQETQYF.

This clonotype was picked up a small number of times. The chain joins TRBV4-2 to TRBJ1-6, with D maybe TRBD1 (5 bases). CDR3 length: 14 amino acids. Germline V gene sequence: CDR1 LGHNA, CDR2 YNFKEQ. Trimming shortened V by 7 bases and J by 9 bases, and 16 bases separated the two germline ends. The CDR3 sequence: CASKQEGPFSPLHF. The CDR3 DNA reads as TGTGCCAGCAAACAGGAGGGGCCTTTTTCACCCCTCCACTTT.

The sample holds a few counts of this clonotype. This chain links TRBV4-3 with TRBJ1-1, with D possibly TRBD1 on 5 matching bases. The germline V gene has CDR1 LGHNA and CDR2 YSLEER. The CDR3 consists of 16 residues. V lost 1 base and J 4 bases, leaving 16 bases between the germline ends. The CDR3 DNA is TGCGCCAGCAGCCAAGGAACGAATCAGGGACTCACTGAAGCTTTCTTT. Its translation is CASSQGTNQGLTEAFF.

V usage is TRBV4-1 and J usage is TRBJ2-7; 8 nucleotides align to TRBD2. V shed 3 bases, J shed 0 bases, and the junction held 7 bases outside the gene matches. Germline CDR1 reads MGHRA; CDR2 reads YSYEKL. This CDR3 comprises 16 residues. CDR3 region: CASSQSLAGTSYEQYF. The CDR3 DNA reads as TGCGCCAGCAGCCAGAGTTTAGCGGGGACCTCCTACGAGCAGTACTTC.

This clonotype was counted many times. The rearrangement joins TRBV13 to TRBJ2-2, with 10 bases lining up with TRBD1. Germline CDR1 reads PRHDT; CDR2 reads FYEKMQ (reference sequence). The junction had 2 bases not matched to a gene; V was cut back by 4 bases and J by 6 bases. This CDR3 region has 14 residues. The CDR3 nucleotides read TGTGCCAGCAGCTGGGACAGGGGACCCGGGGAGCTGTTTTTT. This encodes CASSWDRGPGELFF.

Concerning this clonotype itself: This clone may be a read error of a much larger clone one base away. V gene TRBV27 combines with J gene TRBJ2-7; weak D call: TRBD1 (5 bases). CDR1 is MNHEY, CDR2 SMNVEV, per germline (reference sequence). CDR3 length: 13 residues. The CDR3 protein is CASSQGLANEQCF. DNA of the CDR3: TGTGCCAGCAGCCAGGGCCTCGCGAACGAGCAGTGCTTC.

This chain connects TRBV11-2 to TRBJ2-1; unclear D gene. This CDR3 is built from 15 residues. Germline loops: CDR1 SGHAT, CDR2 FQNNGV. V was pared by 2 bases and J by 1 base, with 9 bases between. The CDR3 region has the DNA TGTGCCAGCAGCTTATTTGGGAAATCCTACAATGAGCAGTTCTTC. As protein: CASSLFGKSYNEQFF.

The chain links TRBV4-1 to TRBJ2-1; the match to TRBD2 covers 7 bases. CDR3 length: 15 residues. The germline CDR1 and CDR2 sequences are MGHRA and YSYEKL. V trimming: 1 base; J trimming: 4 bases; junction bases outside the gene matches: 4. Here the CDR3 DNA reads TGCGCCAGCAGCCAAGTAGTGGGGGGGTACAATGAGCAGTTCTTC. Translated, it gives CASSQVVGGYNEQFF.

This CDR3 is CASSQSGRGGTDAQYF. The CDR3, as DNA: TGTGCCAGCAGCCAATCGGGGAGGGGCGGCACGGATGCGCAGTATTTT. The chain joins TRBV3-1 to TRBJ2-3; 7 nucleotides line up with TRBD2. The CDR3 is 16 residues long. The junction had 15 bases not matched to a gene; V was cut back by 2 bases and J by 10 bases. Germline V lookup: CDR1 LGHDT, CDR2 YNNKEL (reference sequence).

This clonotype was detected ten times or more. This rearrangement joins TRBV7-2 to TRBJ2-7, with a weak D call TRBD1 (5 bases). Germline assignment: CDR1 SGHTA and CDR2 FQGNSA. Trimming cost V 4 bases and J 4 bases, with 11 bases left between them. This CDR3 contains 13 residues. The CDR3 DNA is TGTGCCAGCAGCTCCGTAGGGGTTTACGAGCAGTACTTC. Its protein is CASSSVGVYEQYF.

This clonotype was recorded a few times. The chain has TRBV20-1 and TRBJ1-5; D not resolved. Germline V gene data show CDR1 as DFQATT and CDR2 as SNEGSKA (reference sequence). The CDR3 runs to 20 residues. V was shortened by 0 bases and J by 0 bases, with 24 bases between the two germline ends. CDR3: CSARDLCGVRLYGSNQPQHF. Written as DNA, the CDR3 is TGCAGTGCTAGAGATCTTTGCGGTGTACGATTATACGGTAGCAATCAGCCCCAGCATTTT.

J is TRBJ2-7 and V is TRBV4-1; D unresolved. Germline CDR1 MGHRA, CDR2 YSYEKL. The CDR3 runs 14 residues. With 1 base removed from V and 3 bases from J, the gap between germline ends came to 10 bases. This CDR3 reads CASSQGRDFYEQYF. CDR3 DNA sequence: TGCGCCAGCAGCCAAGGAAGGGATTTCTACGAGCAGTACTTC.

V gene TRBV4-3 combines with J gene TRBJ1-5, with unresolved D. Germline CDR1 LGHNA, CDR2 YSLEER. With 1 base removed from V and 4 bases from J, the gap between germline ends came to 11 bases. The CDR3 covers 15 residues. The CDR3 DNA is TGCGCCAGCAGCCAAGTTTGGGGAAGAAATCAGCCCCAGCATTTT. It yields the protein CASSQVWGRNQPQHF.

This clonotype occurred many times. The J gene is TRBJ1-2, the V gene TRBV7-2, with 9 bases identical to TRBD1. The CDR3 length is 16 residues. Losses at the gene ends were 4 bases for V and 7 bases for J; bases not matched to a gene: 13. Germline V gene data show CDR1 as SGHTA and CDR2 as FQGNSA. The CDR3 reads CASSSSTKTGGVGYTF. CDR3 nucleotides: TGTGCCAGCAGCTCCTCCACCAAAACAGGGGGCGTTGGCTACACCTTC.

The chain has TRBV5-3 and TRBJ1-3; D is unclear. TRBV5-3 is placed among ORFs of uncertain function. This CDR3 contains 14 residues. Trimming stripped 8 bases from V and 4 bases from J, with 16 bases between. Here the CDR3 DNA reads TGTGCCAGCAGCGTAAGGATGGGAGGAAACACCATATATTTT. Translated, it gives CASSVRMGGNTIYF.

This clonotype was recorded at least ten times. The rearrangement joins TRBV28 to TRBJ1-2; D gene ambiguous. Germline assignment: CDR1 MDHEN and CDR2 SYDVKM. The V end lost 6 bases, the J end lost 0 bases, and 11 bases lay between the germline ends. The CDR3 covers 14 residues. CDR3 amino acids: CASSPPGANYGYTF. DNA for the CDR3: TGTGCCAGCAGCCCCCCCGGGGCTAACTATGGCTACACCTTC.

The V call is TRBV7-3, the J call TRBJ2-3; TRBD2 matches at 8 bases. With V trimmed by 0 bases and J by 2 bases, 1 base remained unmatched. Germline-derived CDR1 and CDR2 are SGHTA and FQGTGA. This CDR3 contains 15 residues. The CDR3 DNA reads TGTGCCAGCAGCTTAACTAGCGGGACCACAGATACGCAGTATTTT. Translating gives CASSLTSGTTDTQYF.

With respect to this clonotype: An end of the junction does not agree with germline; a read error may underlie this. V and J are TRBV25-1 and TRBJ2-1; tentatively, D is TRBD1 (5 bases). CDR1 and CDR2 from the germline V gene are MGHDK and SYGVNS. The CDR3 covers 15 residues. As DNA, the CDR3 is TGTGCCAGCAGTGAACAAGACAGTACCTACAATGAGCGGTTCTTC. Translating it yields CASSEQDSTYNERFF.

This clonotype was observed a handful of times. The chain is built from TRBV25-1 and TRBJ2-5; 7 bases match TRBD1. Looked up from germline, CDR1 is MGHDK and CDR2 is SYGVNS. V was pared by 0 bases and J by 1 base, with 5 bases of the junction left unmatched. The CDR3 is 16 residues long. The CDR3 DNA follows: TGTGCCAGCAGTGAATATGGGACAGTCAGCCAAGAGACCCAGTACTTC. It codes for CASSEYGTVSQETQYF.

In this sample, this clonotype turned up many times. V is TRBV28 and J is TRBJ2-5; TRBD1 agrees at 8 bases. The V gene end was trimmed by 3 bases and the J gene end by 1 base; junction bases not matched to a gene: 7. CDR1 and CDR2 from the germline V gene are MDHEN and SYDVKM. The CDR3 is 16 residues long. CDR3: CASSLVEGTGQETQYF. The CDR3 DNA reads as TGTGCCAGCAGTTTGGTAGAGGGGACAGGCCAAGAGACCCAGTACTTC.